Reported below is one T cell receptor (beta chain). The data stem from a study of blood T cell repertoires in COVID-19. Study summary: The cDNA or gDNA used as material had been derived from T cells, B-cell-depleted T cells, or PBMCs.

Generated by immunoSEQ multiplex PCR, the TCRdb table keeps only in-frame clones and is missing some. The sample yields 40,000 to 60,000 clones, around three quarters seen once. The length of the CDR3 is 12 residues. CDR1 is SQVTM and CDR2 is ANQGSEA in the germline V gene. Trimming at V came to 6 bases and at J to 9 bases, leaving 7 bases not matched to a gene. The genes are TRBV29-1 and TRBJ1-1; 10 nucleotides align to TRBD1. The sequence was collected from a man in his 70s with acute or convalescent COVID-19. Sequenced input: peripheral blood. CDR3 in DNA: TGCAGCGTCTTAGACAGGGGGCTGAAAGCTTTCTTT. This gives the protein CSVLDRGLKAFF.